The TCR beta chain under discussion was sequenced for a study of glioma-infiltrating T cells (dated by TCRdb to about 2016). For the wider study: The low-grade gliomas were WHO grade II oligodendrogliomas or astrocytomas, while the glioblastomas were WHO grade IV tumors sampled at initial diagnosis rather than at recurrent diagnosis. The sequencing target for blood libraries was about 4.5- to 11-fold coverage of about a million peripheral T cells. Before surgery, glioma patients were given dexamethasone for six or fewer days. The paired cohort comprised three low-grade glioma patients, several primary glioblastoma patients and three non-glioma patients contributing non-neoplastic brain tissue. To gauge divergence between tissue and blood T-cell populations, every tissue-infiltrating repertoire was compared against the peripheral blood repertoire from the same patient. Glioma tissue, non-neoplastic brain tissue and matched peripheral blood mononuclear cells were used as sources from which TCR alpha- and beta-chain repertoires were sequenced. The study at large found these results: Very few CDR3 sequences were found to be shared between tissue and blood, and this scarcity was attributed to high CDR3 diversity and limited sampling. Small numbers underpinned the group comparisons: several glioblastoma patients, three low-grade glioma patients and three non-neoplastic patients. Patients with low tissue-blood divergence were marked by a signature set of shared blood CDR3 motifs, and this signature set was depleted in highly divergent patients. VJ-independent divergence between tissue and blood was lower than expected in non-neoplastic patients but higher than expected in all gliomas, particularly low-grade gliomas.

Immediately after resection, surgical brain or tumor specimens were cryofrozen in liquid nitrogen, and peripheral blood cells were collected at the same time. Trimming costs V 1 base and J 8 bases, and their ends lie 12 bases apart. The cysteine opens and the phenylalanine closes a CDR3 of 14 amino acids. Only CDR3 DNA remains: 42 bases, in frame from the first base. The germline V gene (reference sequence) sets CDR1 to DFQATT and CDR2 to SNEGSKA. Of note for this clonotype: It lacks a known antigen. Per-base quality was not reported, and no clone a single base away is much larger than it.

TCR alpha and beta CDR3 regions were amplified with the iRepertoire nested amplicon-rescue multiplex PCR (arm-PCR) platform from RNA. The input for one-step reverse transcription and amplification was 100-400 ng of tissue mRNA or PBMC total RNA. Following bead purification, Illumina adapters were added by a secondary multiplex PCR, and the libraries were gel-purified between 200 and 400 bp. Libraries carried internal 6-nucleotide barcodes used for demultiplexing. The libraries were sequenced on an Illumina MiSeq using 2x220 or 2x250 nucleotide paired-end reads. The study's own analysis went as follows. Paired reads were merged using FLASH 1.2.11 and were aligned to the GRCh37 human genome using BWA-MEM, after which TRA and TRB reads were extracted. V and J assignment used an IMGT-derived reference of cassette sequences and CDR3 motifs that included pseudogenes. Reads were translated in three frames, and productive CDR3s were defined as those with a C...FGXG motif and no stop codons. Unique combinations of V-J cassette pair and CDR3 amino acid sequence were defined as clonotypes. Hamming distance filtering was applied to reads, with thresholds set by the sequence error rate of each sample in mapped regions. TCRdb reanalyzed the raw reads on its own, using fastp at Q25 for trimming and MiXCR for clone calling, and kept in-frame beta chains. Every CDR3 protein is listed once, alongside the most common genes and DNA of its rows. TCRdb, rather than the study authors, made the V and J calls. Within this sample are about 410,000 distinct CDR3 sequences, with roughly two fifths of them counted one time only. The ten largest account for 12% of the sample.

The receptor was isolated from a human donor with low-grade glioma or glioblastoma, undergoing nonglioma brain surgery, or in good health (not recorded which). The sequencing input was glioma tissue, nonneoplastic brain tissue, or PBMCs (not recorded which). The chain joins TRBV20-1 to TRBJ1-6; D gene: possibly TRBD1, on 5 matching bases. The DNA reads as follows: TGCAGTGCTAGAGGTCCCAGGGCTGATTCACCCCTCCACTTT. The encoded protein is CSARGPRADSPLHF.